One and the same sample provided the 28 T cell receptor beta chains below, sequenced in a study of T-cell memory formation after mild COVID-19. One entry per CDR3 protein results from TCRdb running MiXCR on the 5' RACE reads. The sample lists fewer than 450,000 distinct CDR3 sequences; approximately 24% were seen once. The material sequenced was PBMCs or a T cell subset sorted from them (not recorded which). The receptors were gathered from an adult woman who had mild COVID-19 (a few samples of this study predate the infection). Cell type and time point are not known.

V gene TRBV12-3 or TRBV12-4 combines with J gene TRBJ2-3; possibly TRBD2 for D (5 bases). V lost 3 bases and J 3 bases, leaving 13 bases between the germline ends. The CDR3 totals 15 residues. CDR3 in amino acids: CASSLAGTLTDTQYF. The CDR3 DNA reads TGTGCCAGCAGTTTGGCGGGTACCTTAACAGATACGCAGTATTTT.

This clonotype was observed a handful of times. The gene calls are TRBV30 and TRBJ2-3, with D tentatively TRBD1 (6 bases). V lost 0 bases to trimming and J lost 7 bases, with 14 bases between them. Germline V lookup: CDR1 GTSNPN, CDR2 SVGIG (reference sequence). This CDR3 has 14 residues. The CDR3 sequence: CAWSVTRGGNTQYF. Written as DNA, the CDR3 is TGTGCCTGGAGTGTAACCCGAGGGGGAAATACGCAGTATTTT. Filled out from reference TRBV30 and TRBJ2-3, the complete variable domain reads SQTIHQWPATLVQPVGSPLSLECTVEGTSNPNLYWYRQAAGRGLQLLFYSVGIGQISSEVPQNLSASRPQDRQFILSSKKLLLSDSGFYLCAWSVTRGGNTQYFGPGTRLTVL.

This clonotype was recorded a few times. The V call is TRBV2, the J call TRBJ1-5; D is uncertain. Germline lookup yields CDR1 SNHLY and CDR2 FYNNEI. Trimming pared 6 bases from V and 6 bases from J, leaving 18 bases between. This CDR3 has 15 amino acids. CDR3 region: CASSWSSADGQPQHF. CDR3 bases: TGTGCCAGCAGCTGGTCCTCCGCGGACGGTCAGCCCCAGCATTTT. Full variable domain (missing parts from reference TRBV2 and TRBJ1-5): EPEVTQTPSHQVTQMGQEVILRCVPISNHLYFYWYRQILGQKVEFLVSFYNNEISEKSEIFDDQFSVERPDGSNFTLKIRSTKLEDSAMYFCASSWSSADGQPQHFGDGTRLSIL.

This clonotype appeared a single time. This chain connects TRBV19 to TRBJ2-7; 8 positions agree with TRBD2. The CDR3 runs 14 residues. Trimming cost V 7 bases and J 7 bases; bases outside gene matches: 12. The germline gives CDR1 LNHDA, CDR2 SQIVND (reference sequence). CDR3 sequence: CASTPTGGGSEQYF. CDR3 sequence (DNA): TGTGCCAGTACCCCGACCGGGGGGGGAAGTGAGCAGTACTTC.

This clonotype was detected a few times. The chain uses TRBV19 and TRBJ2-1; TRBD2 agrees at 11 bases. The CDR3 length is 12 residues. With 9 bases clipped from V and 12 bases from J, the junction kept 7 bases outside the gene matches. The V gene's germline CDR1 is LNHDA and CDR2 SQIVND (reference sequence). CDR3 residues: CASELAGGGQFF. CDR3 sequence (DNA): TGTGCCAGCGAGCTAGCGGGGGGTGGGCAGTTCTTC.

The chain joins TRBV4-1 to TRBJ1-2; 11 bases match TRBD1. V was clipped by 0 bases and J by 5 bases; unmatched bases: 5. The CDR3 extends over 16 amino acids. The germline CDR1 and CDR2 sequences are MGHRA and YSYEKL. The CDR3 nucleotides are TGCGCCAGCAGCCAAGAGGGGACAGGGGGGTTTTATGGCTACACCTTC. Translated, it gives CASSQEGTGGFYGYTF.

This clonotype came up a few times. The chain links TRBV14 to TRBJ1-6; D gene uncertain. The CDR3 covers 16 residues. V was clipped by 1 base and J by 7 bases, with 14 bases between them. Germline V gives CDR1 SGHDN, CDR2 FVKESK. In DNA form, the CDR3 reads TGTGCCAGCAGCCAAGGAGGGTTGACTGGCAATTCACCCCTCCACTTT. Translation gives CASSQGGLTGNSPLHF. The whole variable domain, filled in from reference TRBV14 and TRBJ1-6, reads EAGVTQFPSHSVIEKGQTVTLRCDPISGHDNLYWYRRVMGKEIKFLLHFVKESKQDESGMPNNRFLAERTGGTYSTLKVQPAELEDSGVYFCASSQGGLTGNSPLHFGNGTRLTVT.

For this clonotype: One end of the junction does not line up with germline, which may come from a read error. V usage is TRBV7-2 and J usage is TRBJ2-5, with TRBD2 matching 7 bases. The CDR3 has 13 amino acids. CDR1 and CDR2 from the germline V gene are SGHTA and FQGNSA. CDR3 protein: CASSLASGGTHYF. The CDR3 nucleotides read TGTGCCAGCAGCTTAGCGTCCGGGGGGACCCATTACTTC.

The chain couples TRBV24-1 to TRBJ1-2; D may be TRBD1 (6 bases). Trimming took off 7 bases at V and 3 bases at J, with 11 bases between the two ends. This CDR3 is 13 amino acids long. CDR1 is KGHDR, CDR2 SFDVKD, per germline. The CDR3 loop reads CATSRDTYYGYTF. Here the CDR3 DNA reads TGTGCCACCAGCAGGGACACCTACTATGGCTACACCTTC.

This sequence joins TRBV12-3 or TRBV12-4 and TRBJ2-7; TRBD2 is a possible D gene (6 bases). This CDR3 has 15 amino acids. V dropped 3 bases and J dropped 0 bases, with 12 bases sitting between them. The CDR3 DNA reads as TGTGCCAGCAGTTTCTTGGGACTCCTCTCCTACGAGCAGTACTTC. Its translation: CASSFLGLLSYEQYF.

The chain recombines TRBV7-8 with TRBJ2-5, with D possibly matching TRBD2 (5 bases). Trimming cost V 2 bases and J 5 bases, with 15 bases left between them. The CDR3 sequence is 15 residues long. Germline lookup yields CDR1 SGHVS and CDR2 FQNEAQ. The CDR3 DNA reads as TGTGCCAGCAGCTTACGGGGTGACCCTGGGGAGACCCAGTACTTC. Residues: CASSLRGDPGETQYF.

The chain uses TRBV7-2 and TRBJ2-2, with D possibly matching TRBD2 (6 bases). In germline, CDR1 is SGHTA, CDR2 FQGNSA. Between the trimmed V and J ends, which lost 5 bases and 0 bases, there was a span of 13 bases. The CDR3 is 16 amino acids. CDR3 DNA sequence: TGTGCCAGCAGCCAGGGACTTCTAGCGAACACCGGGGAGCTGTTTTTT. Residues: CASSQGLLANTGELFF.

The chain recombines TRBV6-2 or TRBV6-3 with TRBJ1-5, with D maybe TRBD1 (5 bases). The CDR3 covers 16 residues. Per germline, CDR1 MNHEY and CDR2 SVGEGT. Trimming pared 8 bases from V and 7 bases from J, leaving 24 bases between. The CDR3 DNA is TGTGCCAGCTCTCGAGTCCGGGGGAGAAGGGGACAGCCCCAGCATTTT. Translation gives CASSRVRGRRGQPQHF.

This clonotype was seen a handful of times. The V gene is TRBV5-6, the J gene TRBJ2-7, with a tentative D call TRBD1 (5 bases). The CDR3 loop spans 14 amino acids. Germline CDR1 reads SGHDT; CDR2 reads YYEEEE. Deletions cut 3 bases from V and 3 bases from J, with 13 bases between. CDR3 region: CASSSLQGIYEQYF. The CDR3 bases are TGTGCCAGCAGCTCTCTCCAGGGCATCTACGAGCAGTACTTC.

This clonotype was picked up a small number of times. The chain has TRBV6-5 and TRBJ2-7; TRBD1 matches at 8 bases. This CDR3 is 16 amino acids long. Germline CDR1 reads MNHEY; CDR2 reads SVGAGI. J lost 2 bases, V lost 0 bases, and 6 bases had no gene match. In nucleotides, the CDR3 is TGTGCCAGCAGTTACTCGAGGTCACAGGGGGCCTACGAGCAGTACTTC. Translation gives CASSYSRSQGAYEQYF.

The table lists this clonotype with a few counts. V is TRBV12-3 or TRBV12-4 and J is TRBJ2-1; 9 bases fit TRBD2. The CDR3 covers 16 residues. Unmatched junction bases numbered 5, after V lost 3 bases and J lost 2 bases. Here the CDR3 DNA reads TGTGCCAGCAGTTTGTCCTCTAGCGGGGCCTACAATGAGCAGTTCTTC. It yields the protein CASSLSSSGAYNEQFF.

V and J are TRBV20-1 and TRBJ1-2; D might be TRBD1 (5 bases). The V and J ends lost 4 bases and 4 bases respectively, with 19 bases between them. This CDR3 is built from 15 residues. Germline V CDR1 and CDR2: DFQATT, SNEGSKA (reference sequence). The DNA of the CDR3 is TGCAGTGCTAACCCTGGGGAGCAGGGTGCCTATGGCTACACCTTC. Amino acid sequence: CSANPGEQGAYGYTF.

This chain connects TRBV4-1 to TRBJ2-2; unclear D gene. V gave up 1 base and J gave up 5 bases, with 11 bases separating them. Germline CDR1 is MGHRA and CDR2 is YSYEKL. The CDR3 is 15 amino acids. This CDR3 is CASSQGRHTTGELFF. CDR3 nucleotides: TGCGCCAGCAGCCAAGGACGACATACGACCGGGGAGCTGTTTTTT.

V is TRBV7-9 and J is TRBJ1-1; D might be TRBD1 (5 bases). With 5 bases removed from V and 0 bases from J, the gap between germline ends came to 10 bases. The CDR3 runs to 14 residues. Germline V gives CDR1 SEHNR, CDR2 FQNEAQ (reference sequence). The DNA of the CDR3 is TGTGCCAGCAGCGCCAGGGCCCTGAACACTGAAGCTTTCTTT. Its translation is CASSARALNTEAFF.

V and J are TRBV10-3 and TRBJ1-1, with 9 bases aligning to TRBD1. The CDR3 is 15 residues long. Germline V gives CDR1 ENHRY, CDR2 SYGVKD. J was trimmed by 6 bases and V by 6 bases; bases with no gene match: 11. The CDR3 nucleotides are TGTGCCATCAGGAGGGATCAGACAGGGGGGGCTGAAGCTTTCTTT. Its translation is CAIRRDQTGGAEAFF.

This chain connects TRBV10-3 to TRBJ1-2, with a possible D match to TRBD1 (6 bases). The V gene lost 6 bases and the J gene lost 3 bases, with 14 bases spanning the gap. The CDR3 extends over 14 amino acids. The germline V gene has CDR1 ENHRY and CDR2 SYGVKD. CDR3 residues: CAIRTEGGDYGYTF. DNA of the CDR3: TGTGCCATCAGGACAGAGGGGGGTGACTATGGCTACACCTTC.

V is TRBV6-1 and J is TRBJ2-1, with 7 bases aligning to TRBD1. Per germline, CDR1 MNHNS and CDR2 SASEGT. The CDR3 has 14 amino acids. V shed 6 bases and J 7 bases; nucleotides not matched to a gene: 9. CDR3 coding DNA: TGTGCCAGCAGAGACCGACAGGGAAGGAATGAGCAGTTCTTC. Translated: CASRDRQGRNEQFF.

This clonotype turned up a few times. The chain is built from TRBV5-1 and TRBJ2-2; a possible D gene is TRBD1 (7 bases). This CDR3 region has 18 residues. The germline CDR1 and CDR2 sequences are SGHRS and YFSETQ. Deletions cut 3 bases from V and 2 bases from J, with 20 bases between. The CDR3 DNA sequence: TGCGCCAGCAGCTCCGCCCGCGGGACAGCCGTTAACACCGGGGAGCTGTTTTTT. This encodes CASSSARGTAVNTGELFF.

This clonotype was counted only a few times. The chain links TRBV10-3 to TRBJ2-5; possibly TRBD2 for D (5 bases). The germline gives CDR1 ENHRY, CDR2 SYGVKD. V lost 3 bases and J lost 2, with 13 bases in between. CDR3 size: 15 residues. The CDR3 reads CAISDQRAAQETQYF. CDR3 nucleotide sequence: TGTGCCATCAGTGATCAAAGAGCGGCGCAAGAGACCCAGTACTTC.

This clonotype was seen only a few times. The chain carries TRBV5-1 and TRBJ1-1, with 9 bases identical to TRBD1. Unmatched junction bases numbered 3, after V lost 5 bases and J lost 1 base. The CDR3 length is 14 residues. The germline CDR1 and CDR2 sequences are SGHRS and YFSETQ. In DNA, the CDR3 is TGCGCCAGCAGACCGGGACAGGGGAACACTGAAGCTTTCTTT. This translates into CASRPGQGNTEAFF.

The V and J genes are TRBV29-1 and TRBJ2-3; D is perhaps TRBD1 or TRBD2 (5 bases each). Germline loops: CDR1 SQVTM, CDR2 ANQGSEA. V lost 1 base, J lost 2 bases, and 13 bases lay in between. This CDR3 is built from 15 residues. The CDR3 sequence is CSVEGGTAVTDTQYF. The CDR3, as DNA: TGCAGCGTTGAAGGGGGGACCGCCGTCACAGATACGCAGTATTTT.

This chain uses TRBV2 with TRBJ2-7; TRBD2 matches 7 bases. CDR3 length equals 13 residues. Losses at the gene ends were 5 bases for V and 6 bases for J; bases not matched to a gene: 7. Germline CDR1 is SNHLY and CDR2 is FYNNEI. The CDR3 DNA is TGTGCCAGCAGTTCCGGGAGGAGGAGCGAGCAGTACTTC. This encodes CASSSGRRSEQYF.

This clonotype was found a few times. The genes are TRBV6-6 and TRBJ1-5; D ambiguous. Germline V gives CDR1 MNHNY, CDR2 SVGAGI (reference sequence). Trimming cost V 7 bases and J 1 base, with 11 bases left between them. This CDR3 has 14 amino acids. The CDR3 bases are TGTGCCAGCACCCGAGACCCAAGCAATCAGCCCCAGCATTTT. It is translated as CASTRDPSNQPQHF.